Below are 12 T cell receptor beta chains sequenced from a single sample in a study of blood T cell repertoires in COVID-19. Measured with immunoSEQ multiplex PCR; TCRdb has only the in-frame clones, and not every one. The sample contains some 120,000 clones, more than 70% of which appear only once. Sequenced input: peripheral blood. Every receptor here comes from a man between 65 and 85 years old with acute or convalescent COVID-19.

The gene calls are TRBV11-2 and TRBJ2-2; 10 bases agree with TRBD2. Germline CDR1 SGHAT, CDR2 FQNNGV. Trimming at V came to 1 base and at J to 4 bases, leaving 12 bases not matched to a gene. The CDR3 covers 19 residues. The CDR3 spells CASSLGNLLAGAVTGELFF. In nucleotides, the CDR3 is TGTGCCAGCAGCTTAGGGAATTTGCTAGCGGGGGCCGTCACCGGGGAGCTGTTTTTT.

This clone has just a few counts. This rearrangement joins TRBV4-2 to TRBJ2-5; 12 nucleotides line up with TRBD2. CDR1 LGHNA and CDR2 YNFKEQ come from the germline V gene. The J segment lost 1 base and the V segment lost 0 bases, leaving 6 bases of the junction unmatched. The CDR3 length is 18 residues. The DNA of the CDR3 is TGTGCCAGCAGCCAAGAACTAGCGGGGGGCCGATCCCAAGAGACCCAGTACTTC. This translates into CASSQELAGGRSQETQYF.

This clone was seen at least ten times. The CDR3 DNA reads as TGTGCAAGTCGCTTAGCACTGAAGCTTACAGGCTACGAGCAGTACTTC. Protein product: CASRLALKLTGYEQYF. The chain carries TRBV12-2 and TRBJ2-7; TRBD1, the table's D call, was not compared with the DNA. TRBV12-2 is described as a pseudogene. The length of the CDR3 is 16 residues.

This clone turned up a few times. The chain links TRBV10-3 to TRBJ2-3; D call uncertain. The V end lost 3 bases, the J end lost 8 bases, and 12 bases lay between the germline ends. Germline V gene lookup returns CDR1 ENHRY and CDR2 SYGVKD. This CDR3 comprises 13 residues. The CDR3 is CAISEGRLGTQYF. CDR3 sequence (DNA): TGTGCCATCAGTGAAGGCCGGCTAGGTACGCAGTATTTT.

Details on this clone: Other nucleotide sequences from this sample produce the same CDR3. The chain couples TRBV6-5 to TRBJ2-7; D is possibly TRBD1 (5 bases). V lost 0 bases and J lost 5, with 11 bases in between. Germline values: CDR1 MNHEY, CDR2 SVGAGI. The CDR3 totals 14 residues. The CDR3 bases are TGTGCCAGCAGTTACTCCGCAGGGCGCGACGAGCAGTACTTC. Its translation is CASSYSAGRDEQYF.

The chain is built from TRBV9 and TRBJ2-7; maybe TRBD1 (5 bases). Trimming shortened V by 4 bases and J by 3 bases, and 17 bases separated the two germline ends. The CDR3 contains 15 residues. Per the germline V gene, CDR1 is SGDLS and CDR2 is YYNGEE. The CDR3 reads CASSPRMDTLYEQYF. In DNA, the CDR3 is TGTGCCAGCAGCCCGAGAATGGACACTCTCTACGAGCAGTACTTC.

This rearrangement joins TRBV4-2 to TRBJ2-1; 11 bases agree with TRBD2. With 4 bases clipped from V and 6 bases from J, the junction kept 5 bases outside the gene matches. The CDR3 runs to 15 residues. Germline V gene data show CDR1 as LGHNA and CDR2 as YNFKEQ. The CDR3 coding sequence is TGTGCCAGCAGCCTTAGCGGGGGGGCAGCCAATGAGCAGTTCTTC. Its protein product is CASSLSGGAANEQFF.

The chain links TRBV4-1 to TRBJ2-7, with 7 positions matching TRBD2. This CDR3 is built from 15 residues. Germline values: CDR1 MGHRA, CDR2 YSYEKL. After removal of 0 bases from V and 4 bases from J, the junction contained 6 bases not matched to a gene. The DNA for the CDR3 is TGCGCCAGCAGCCAAGATTCGGGAGGAGGGTACGAGCAGTACTTC. Translation: CASSQDSGGGYEQYF.

The chain joins TRBV7-8 to TRBJ2-3, with D possibly TRBD2 on 6 matching bases. This CDR3 is 14 amino acids long. Germline V gene data show CDR1 as SGHVS and CDR2 as FQNEAQ. V was pared by 7 bases and J by 6 bases, with 17 bases between. The CDR3 DNA sequence: TGTGCCAGCACCCTTCTCGTTGCGGGGGATACGCAGTATTTT. Amino acid sequence: CASTLLVAGDTQYF.

This rearrangement joins TRBV3-1 (or the pseudogene TRBV3-2) to TRBJ1-1; perhaps TRBD1 as D (6 bases). Trimming left V 1 base short and J 1 base short, with 19 bases between. There are 18 residues in the CDR3. The germline CDR1 and CDR2 sequences are LGHDT and YNNKEL (reference sequence). This chain's CDR3 is CASSQGTGTLTSNTEAFF. In nucleotides, the CDR3 is TGTGCCAGCAGCCAAGGCACCGGGACACTAACCTCGAACACTGAAGCTTTCTTT.

This rearrangement joins TRBV6-6 to TRBJ2-7; D remains ambiguous. CDR3 length: 13 residues. CDR1 is MNHNY, CDR2 SVGAGI, per germline (reference sequence). Trimming removed 2 bases at V and 1 base at J, with 6 bases between. CDR3 protein: CASSYDESYEQYF. In DNA form, the CDR3 reads TGTGCCAGCAGTTACGATGAGTCCTACGAGCAGTACTTC.

V gene TRBV30 combines with J gene TRBJ1-6, with D maybe TRBD1 (6 bases). CDR3 length: 16 residues. V gave up 3 bases and J gave up 5 bases, with 17 bases separating them. Germline V CDR1 and CDR2: GTSNPN, SVGIG (reference sequence). The chain's CDR3 is CAWSWGQRGNNSPLHF. The CDR3 coding sequence is TGTGCCTGGAGCTGGGGGCAGAGAGGGAATAATTCACCCCTCCACTTT.